This T cell receptor beta chain was documented in a study of control samples from healthy donors and cancer patients. Clones were read by immunoSEQ multiplex PCR, and TCRdb kept only the in-frame ones, dropping some. The table lists some 100,000 clones, around nine tenths of them singletons. CDR1 and CDR2 (germline): SSHAT, FNYEAQ (reference sequence). The CDR3 is 22 residues long. V lost 2 bases and J lost 6, with 36 bases in between. The sequencing sample was made of blood. V is TRBV7-7 and J is TRBJ2-3; tentative D call: TRBD1 (6 bases). The source of this sequence is a man aged 25 to 45 in good health. This CDR3 reads CASSLRGPWEGQSSPRADTQYF. The CDR3 nucleotides read TGTGCCAGCAGCTTACGTGGCCCGTGGGAAGGACAGTCTTCCCCCCGGGCGGATACGCAGTATTTT.